What follows describes a single T cell receptor (beta chain). Its antigen is not identified. The sample belongs to a study of Ad26.COV2.S vaccination and SARS-CoV-2 variants. For the study at large: COV1001, an Ad26.COV2.S trial, supplied this vaccine-arm donor. Study-wide findings and caveats: Measures of TCR breadth and depth may have fallen short of total T cell responses. Vaccinees reportedly had broad spike-specific CD8+ and CD4+ T cell responses.

Treatment defined: 15 to 20 received Ad26.COV2.S at low or high dose, single or two shots; five or six received placebo; per-sample allocation not given. Following the first vaccine or placebo injection, samples were taken on day 63. Sequencing used immunoSEQ multiplex PCR; TCRdb keeps in-frame clones, though not all of them. Of 440,000 or so clones listed, roughly 87% are singletons. Sequenced here: peripheral blood, sampled in a trial of Ad26.COV2.S vaccine versus placebo. The sequence derives from a person between 18 and 59 years old who received the Ad26.COV2.S COVID-19 vaccine or a placebo.

The CDR3: CASSFEGNQPQHF. CDR3 DNA sequence: TGTGCCAGCAGCTTTGAGGGGAATCAGCCCCAGCATTTT. V usage is TRBV7-2 and J usage is TRBJ1-5, with D possibly matching TRBD1 (5 bases). Looked up from germline, CDR1 is SGHTA and CDR2 is FQGNSA. Between the trimmed V and J ends, which lost 3 bases and 4 bases, there was a span of 7 bases. This CDR3 region has 13 residues.